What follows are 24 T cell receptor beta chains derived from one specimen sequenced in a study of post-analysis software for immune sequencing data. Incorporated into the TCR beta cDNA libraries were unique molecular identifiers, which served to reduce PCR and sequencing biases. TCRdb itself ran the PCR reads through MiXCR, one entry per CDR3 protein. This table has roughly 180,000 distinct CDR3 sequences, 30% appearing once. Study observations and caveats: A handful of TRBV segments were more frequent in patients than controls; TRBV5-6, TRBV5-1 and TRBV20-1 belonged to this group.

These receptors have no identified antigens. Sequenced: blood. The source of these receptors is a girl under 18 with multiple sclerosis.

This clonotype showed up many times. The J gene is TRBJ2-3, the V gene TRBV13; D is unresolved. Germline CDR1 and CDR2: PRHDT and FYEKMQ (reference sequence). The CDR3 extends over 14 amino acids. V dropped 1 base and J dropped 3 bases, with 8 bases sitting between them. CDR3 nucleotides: TGTGCCAGCAGCTTAGAGGGCGAGACAGATACGCAGTATTTT. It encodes CASSLEGETDTQYF.

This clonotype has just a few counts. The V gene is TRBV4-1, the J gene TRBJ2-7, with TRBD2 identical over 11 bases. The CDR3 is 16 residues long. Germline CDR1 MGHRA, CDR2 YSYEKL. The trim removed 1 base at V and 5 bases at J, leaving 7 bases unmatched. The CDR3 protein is CASSQVSTSGSDEQYF. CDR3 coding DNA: TGCGCCAGCAGCCAAGTATCCACTAGCGGGAGCGACGAGCAGTACTTC.

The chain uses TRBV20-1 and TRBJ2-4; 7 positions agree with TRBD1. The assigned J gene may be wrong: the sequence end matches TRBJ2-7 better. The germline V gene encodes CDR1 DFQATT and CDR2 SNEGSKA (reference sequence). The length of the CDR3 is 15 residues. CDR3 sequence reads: CSARGWETGSYEQYF. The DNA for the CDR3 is TGCAGTGCTAGAGGGTGGGAGACAGGGTCCTACGAGCAGTACTTC.

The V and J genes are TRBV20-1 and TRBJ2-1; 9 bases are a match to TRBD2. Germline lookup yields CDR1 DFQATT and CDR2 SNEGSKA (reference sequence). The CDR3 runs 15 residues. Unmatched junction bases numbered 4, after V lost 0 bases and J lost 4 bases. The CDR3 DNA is TGCAGTGCTAGAGAGATGCGGGAGGGGTACAATGAGCAGTTCTTC. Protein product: CSAREMREGYNEQFF.

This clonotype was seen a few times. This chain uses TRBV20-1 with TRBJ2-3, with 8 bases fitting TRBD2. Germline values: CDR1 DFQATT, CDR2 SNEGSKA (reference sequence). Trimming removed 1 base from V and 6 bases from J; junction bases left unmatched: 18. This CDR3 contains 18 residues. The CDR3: CSARVGQGSGNPRDTQYF. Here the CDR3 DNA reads TGCAGTGCTAGAGTTGGGCAAGGTAGCGGGAACCCCAGGGATACGCAGTATTTT.

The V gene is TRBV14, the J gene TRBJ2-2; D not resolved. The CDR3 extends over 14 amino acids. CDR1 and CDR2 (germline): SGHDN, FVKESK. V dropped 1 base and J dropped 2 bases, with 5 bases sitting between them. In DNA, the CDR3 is TGTGCCAGCAGCCAAGCGTTCAACACCGGGGAGCTGTTTTTT. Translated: CASSQAFNTGELFF.

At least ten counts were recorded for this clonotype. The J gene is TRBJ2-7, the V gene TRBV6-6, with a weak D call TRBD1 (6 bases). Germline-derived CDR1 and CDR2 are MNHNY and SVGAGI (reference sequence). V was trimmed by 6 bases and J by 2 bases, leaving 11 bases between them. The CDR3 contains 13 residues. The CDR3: CASSPRTAYEQYF. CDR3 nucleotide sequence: TGTGCCAGCAGCCCAAGGACAGCCTACGAGCAGTACTTC.

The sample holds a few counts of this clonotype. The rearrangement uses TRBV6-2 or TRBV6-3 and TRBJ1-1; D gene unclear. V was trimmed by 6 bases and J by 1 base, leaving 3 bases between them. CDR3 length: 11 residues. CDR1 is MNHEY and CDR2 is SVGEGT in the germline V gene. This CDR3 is CASSKNTEAFF. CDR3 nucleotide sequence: TGTGCCAGCAGCAAGAACACTGAAGCTTTCTTT.

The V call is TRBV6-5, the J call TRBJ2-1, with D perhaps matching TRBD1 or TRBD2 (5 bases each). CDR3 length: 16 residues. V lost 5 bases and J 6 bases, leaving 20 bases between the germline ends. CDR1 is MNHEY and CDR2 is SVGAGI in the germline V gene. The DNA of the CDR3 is TGTGCCAGCAGTCCAAAACGGCCCCAGGGACGCAATGAGCAGTTCTTC. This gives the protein CASSPKRPQGRNEQFF.

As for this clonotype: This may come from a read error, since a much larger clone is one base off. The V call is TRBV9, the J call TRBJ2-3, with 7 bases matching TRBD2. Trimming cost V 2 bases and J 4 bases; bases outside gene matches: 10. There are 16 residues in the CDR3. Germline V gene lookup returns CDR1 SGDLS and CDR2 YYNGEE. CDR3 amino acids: CASSVDSGTSADTQYF. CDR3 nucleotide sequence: TGTGCCAGCAGCGTGGATAGCGGAACTAGCGCAGATACGCAGTATTTT.

The CDR3 bases are TGTGCCAGCAGTTCGTTACAGGGATTTGACAATCAGCCCCAGCATTTT. This sequence encodes CASSSLQGFDNQPQHF. The chain joins TRBV27 to TRBJ1-5; weak D call: TRBD1 (6 bases). V gave up 4 bases and J gave up 3 bases, with 16 bases separating them. The CDR3 consists of 16 residues. Germline V CDR1 and CDR2: MNHEY, SMNVEV (reference sequence).

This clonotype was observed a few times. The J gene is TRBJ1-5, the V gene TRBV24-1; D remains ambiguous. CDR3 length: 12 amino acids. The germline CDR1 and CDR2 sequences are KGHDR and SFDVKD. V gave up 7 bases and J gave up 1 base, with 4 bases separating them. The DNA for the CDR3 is TGTGCCACCAGGGACAGCAATCAGCCCCAGCATTTT. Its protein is CATRDSNQPQHF.

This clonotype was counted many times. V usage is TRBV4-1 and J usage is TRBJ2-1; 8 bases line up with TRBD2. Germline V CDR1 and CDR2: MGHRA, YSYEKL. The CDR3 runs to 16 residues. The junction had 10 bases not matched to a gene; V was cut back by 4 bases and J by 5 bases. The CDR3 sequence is CASSRSGTRHDNEQFF. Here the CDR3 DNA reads TGCGCCAGCAGCCGCTCGGGGACTAGACATGACAATGAGCAGTTCTTC.

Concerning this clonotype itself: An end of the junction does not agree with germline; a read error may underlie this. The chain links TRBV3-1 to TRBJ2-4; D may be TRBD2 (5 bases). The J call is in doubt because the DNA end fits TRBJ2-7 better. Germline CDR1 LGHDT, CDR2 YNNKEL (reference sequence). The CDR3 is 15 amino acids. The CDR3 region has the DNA TGTGCCGGCAGCCAAGATCTGACTACCAACTACGAGCAGTACTTC. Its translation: CAGSQDLTTNYEQYF.

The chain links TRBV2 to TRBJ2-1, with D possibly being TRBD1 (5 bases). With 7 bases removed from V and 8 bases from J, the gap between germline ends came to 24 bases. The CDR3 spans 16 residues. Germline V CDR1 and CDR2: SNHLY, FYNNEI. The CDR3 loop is CASMPNGFRGVDEQFF. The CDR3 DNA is TGTGCCAGCATGCCCAACGGGTTTAGGGGTGTCGATGAGCAGTTCTTC.

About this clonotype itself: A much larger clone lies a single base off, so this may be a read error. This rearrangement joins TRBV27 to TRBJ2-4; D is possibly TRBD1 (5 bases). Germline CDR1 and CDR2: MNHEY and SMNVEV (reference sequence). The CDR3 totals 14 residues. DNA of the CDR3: TGTGCCAGCAGTTTAAGGAGACAGCCAAACATTCAGGACTTC. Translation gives CASSLRRQPNIQDF.

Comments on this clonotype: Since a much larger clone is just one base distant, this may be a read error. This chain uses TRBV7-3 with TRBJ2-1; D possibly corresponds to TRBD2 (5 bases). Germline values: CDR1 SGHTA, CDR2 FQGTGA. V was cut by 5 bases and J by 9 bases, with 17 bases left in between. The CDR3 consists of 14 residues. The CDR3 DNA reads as TGTGCCAGCAGCCCCCGCGACGGGGTTGGTGAGCAGTTCTTC. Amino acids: CASSPRDGVGEQFF.

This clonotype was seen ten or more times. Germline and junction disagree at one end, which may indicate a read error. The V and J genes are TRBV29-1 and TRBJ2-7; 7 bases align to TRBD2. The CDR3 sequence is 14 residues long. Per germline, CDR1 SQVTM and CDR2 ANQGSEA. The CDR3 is CSVQRGLGSSEQYF. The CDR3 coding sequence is TGCAGCGTCCAGCGGGGATTGGGGTCCTCCGAGCAGTACTTC.

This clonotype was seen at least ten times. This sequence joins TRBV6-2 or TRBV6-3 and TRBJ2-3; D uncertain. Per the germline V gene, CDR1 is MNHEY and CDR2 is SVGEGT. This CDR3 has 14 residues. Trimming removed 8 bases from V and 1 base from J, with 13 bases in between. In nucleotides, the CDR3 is TGTGCCAGCGGCGGTAGCCCTGGCACAGATACGCAGTATTTT. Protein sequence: CASGGSPGTDTQYF.

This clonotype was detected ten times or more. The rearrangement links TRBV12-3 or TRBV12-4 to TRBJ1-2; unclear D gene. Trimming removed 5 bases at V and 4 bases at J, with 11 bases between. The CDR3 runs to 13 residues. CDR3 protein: CASSLLRTYGYTF. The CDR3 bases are TGTGCCAGCAGTCTTTTGCGGACCTATGGCTACACCTTC.

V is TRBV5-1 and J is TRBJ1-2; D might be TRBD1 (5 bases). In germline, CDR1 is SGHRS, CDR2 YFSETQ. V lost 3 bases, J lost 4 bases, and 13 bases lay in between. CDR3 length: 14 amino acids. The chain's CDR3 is CASSWGQGIYGYTF. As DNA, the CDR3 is TGCGCCAGCAGCTGGGGTCAGGGAATCTATGGCTACACCTTC.

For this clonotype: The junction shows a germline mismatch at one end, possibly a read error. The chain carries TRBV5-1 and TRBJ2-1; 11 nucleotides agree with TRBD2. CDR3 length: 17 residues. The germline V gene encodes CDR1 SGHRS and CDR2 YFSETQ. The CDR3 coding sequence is TGCGCCACCAGCCTAGGGACTAGCGGAGTCCTGCTCAATGAGCAGTTCTTC. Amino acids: CATSLGTSGVLLNEQFF.

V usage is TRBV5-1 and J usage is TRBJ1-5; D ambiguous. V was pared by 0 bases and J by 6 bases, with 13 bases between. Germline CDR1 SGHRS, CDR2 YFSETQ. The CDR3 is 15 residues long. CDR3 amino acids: CASSLDSNRGQPQHF. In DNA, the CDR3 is TGCGCCAGCAGCTTGGATTCCAACCGGGGTCAGCCCCAGCATTTT. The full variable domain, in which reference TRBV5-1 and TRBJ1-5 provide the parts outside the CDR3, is KAGVTQTPRYLIKTRGQQVTLSCSPISGHRSVSWYQQTPGQGLQFLFEYFSETQRNKGNFPGRFSGRQFSNSRSEMNVSTLELGDSALYLCASSLDSNRGQPQHFGDGTRLSIL.

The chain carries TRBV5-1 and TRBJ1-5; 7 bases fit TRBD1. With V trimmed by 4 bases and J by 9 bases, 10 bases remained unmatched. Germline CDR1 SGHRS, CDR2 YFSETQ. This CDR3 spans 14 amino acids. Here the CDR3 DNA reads TGCGCCAGCAGCCCTGGACAGGTGGCTGGGCCCCAGCATTTT. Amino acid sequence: CASSPGQVAGPQHF.